This T cell receptor (beta chain) was identified in a study of CD8+ T cells in alopecia areata. Collection of lesional scalp punch biopsies and peripheral blood was performed in alopecia areata patients. Sorting from PBMCs produced CD4+ and CD8+ T cells. On this clone: Its specificity is unknown.

V was clipped by 5 bases and J by 7 bases, with 17 bases between them. Germline V gene sequence: CDR1 MNHEY, CDR2 SVGAGI. CDR3 length: 14 amino acids. Overall study results and limits: Lesional scalp exceeded normal scalp in clonality, especially in alopecia totalis/universalis.

It was cDNA, reverse transcribed from extracted RNA, that served as the sequencing template. The protocol was immunoSEQ multiplex PCR, while the TCRdb copy is restricted to in-frame clones and leaves out a portion. Of 140,000 to 150,000 clones listed, approximately 50% are singletons. The chain couples TRBV6-5 to TRBJ1-2; D unresolved. The TCR comes from a human donor with alopecia areata. The input for sequencing was CD4+ T cells sorted from blood, taken at week 0. The CDR3 coding sequence is TGTGCCAGCAGTGACAATTCAGCGGGATCTGGCTACACCTTC. It translates to CASSDNSAGSGYTF.